The T cell receptor beta chain described here comes from a study of technical replicates of blood from four donors. V trimming: 2 bases; J trimming: 7 bases; junction bases outside the gene matches: 13. The CDR3 sequence is 16 residues long. Looked up from germline, CDR1 is MGHRA and CDR2 is YSYEKL. Measured with immunoSEQ multiplex PCR; TCRdb has only the in-frame clones, and not every one. There are about 75,000 clones in the sample; nearly 98% occur only once, and approximately 0.3% lies in the top ten. The receptor was isolated from a human donor in good health. Material for sequencing was T cells isolated from PBMCs. The V and J genes are TRBV4-1 and TRBJ2-7, with 8 bases aligning to TRBD1. CDR3 nucleotide sequence: TGCGCCAGCAGCCAACTGACAGGGGCAGTCGTATGGGAGCAGTACTTC. Translation gives CASSQLTGAVVWEQYF.